One and the same sample provided the 4 T cell receptor beta chains below, sequenced in a study of blood T cell repertoires in COVID-19. Sequencing was performed with immunoSEQ multiplex PCR; in TCRdb, only in-frame clones are kept and a portion is missing. The sample carries about 190,000 clones, around 90% recorded once. Sequenced sample: peripheral blood. Receptors were obtained from a man aged 45 to 65 with acute or convalescent COVID-19.

The chain carries TRBV18 and TRBJ2-2; 11 bases are a match to TRBD2. Per germline, CDR1 KGHSH and CDR2 LQKENI. The CDR3 sequence is 16 residues long. With 6 bases clipped from V and 5 bases from J, the junction kept 8 bases outside the gene matches. The CDR3 DNA sequence: TGTGCCAGCTCCCCGGGGACTAGCGGCATAACCGGGGAGCTGTTTTTT. This encodes CASSPGTSGITGELFF.

This rearrangement joins TRBV7-8 to TRBJ2-5, with 8 nucleotides matching TRBD1. CDR1 SGHVS and CDR2 FQNEAQ come from the germline V gene. Losses at the gene ends were 5 bases for V and 2 bases for J; bases not matched to a gene: 10. The CDR3 consists of 16 residues. CDR3 in DNA: TGTGCCAGCAGCCCGCTGACAGGGGCCATACAAGAGACCCAGTACTTC. Translating gives CASSPLTGAIQETQYF.

The chain employs TRBV4-2 and TRBJ2-7; the match to TRBD2 covers 14 bases. Germline trimming cut 0 bases from V and 2 bases from J; bases unmatched to any gene: 9. Germline CDR1 reads LGHNA; CDR2 reads YNFKEQ. The CDR3 has 19 amino acids. Written as DNA, the CDR3 is TGTGCCAGCAGCCAAGAATCGGGGACTAGCGGGAGTGGGCCCTACGAGCAGTACTTC. This sequence encodes CASSQESGTSGSGPYEQYF.

The chain employs TRBV2 and TRBJ1-3, with unresolved D. This CDR3 has 14 amino acids. Germline CDR1 and CDR2: SNHLY and FYNNEI. The V end lost 1 base, the J end lost 4 bases, and 8 bases lay between the germline ends. Written as DNA, the CDR3 is TGTGCCAGCAGTGAAGGAGGGAGAGGAAACACCATATATTTT. This encodes CASSEGGRGNTIYF. The variable domain in full, completed from reference TRBV2 and TRBJ1-3, reads EPEVTQTPSHQVTQMGQEVILRCVPISNHLYFYWYRQILGQKVEFLVSFYNNEISEKSEIFDDQFSVERPDGSNFTLKIRSTKLEDSAMYFCASSEGGRGNTIYFGEGSWLTVV.